This T cell receptor beta chain was documented in a study of T cells in Graves' hyperthyroidism and ophthalmopathy. The TCR beta CDR3 regions underwent amplification using RNA transcripts as the source. Initially, a first-round RT-PCR of the TCR CDR3 employed the HTBI primer set. Each CDR3 protein gets one entry after TCRdb re-called the multiplex PCR reads with MiXCR. The sample lists about 380,000 distinct CDR3 sequences, 11% to 15% seen once, with 9.5% to 12% in the top ten. As for this clonotype: As yet, its antigen is unknown. At one of its ends the junction is not consistent with the germline gene, which may arise from a read error.

Findings and caveats of the study: A model of 13 V-J pairs discriminated ophthalmopathy from stable hyperthyroidism.

The specimen was blood. This sequence was found in a woman between 55 and 75 years old with Graves' hyperthyroidism.

The CDR3 region is CASGYREGSSTDTQYF. In nucleotides, the CDR3 is TGTGCCAGCGGTTATCGGGAGGGTAGTAGCACAGATACGCAGTATTTT. The V gene is TRBV6-9, the J gene TRBJ2-3; 8 bases map to TRBD2. The CDR3 is 16 residues long. Germline CDR1 and CDR2: MNHGY and SVAAGI.